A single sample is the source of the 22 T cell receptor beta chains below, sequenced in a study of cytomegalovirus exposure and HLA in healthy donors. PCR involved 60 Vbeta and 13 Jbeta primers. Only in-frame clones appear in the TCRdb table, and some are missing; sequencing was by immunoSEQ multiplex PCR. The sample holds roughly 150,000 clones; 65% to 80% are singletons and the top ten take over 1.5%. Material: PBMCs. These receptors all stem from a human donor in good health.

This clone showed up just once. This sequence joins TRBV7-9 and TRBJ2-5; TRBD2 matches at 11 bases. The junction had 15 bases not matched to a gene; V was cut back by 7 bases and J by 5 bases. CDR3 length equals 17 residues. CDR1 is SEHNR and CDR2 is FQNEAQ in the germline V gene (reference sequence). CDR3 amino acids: CASTYPQPGLAEETQYF. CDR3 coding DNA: TGTGCCAGCACCTACCCTCAACCGGGACTAGCGGAGGAGACCCAGTACTTC.

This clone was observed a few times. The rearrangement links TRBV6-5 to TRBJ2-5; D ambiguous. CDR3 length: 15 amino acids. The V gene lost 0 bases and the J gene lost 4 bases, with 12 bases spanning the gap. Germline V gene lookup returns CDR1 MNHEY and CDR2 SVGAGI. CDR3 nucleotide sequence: TGTGCCAGCAGTTACTCGTCGTTCCTTCGAGAGACCCAGTACTTC. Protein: CASSYSSFLRETQYF.

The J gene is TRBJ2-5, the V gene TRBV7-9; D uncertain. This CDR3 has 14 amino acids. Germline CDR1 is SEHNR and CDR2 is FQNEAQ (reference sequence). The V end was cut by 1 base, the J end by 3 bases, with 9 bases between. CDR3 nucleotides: TGTGCCAGCAGCTTAGGGCGGTCGAAAGAGACCCAGTACTTC. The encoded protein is CASSLGRSKETQYF.

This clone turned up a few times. The CDR3 loop reads CASSITGGSGELFF. In DNA form, the CDR3 reads TGTGCCAGTAGTATAACCGGAGGTTCCGGGGAGCTGTTTTTT. The chain couples TRBV19 to TRBJ2-2; perhaps TRBD2 as D (5 bases). Germline V gene data show CDR1 as LNHDA and CDR2 as SQIVND (reference sequence). The V and J ends lost 2 bases and 6 bases respectively, with 10 bases between them. The length of the CDR3 is 14 residues.

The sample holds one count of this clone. Written as DNA, the CDR3 is TGCGCCAGCAGCTTGGTAGCGGGAGGGGCCCCTGAGCAGTACTTC. This sequence encodes CASSLVAGGAPEQYF. The rearrangement links TRBV5-1 to TRBJ2-7; 11 nucleotides align to TRBD2. From germline, CDR1 is SGHRS and CDR2 YFSETQ. The length of the CDR3 is 15 residues. V lost 0 bases to trimming and J lost 7 bases; unmatched junction nucleotides: 6.

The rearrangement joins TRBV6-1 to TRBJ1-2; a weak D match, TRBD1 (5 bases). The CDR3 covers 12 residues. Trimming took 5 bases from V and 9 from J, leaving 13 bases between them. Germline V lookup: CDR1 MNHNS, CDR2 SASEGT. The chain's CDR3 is CASSMGGASYTF. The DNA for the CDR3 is TGTGCCAGCAGTATGGGGGGAGCTAGCTACACCTTC.

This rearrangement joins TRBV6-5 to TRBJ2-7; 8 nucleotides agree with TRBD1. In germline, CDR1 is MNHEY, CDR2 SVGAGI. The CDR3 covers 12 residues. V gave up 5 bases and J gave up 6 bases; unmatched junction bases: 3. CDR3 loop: CASSDRGGEQYF. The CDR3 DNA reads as TGTGCCAGCAGTGACAGGGGAGGCGAGCAGTACTTC.

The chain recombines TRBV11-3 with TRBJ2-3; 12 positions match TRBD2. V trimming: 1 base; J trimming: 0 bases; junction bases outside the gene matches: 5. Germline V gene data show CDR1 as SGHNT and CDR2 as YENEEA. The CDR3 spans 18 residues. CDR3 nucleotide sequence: TGTGCCAGCAGCTTAGGACTAGCGGGAGACCTAAGCACAGATACGCAGTATTTT. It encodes CASSLGLAGDLSTDTQYF.

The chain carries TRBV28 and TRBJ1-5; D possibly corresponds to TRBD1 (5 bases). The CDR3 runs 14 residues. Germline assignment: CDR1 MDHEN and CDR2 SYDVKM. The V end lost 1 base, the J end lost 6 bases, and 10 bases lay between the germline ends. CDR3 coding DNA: TGTGCCAGCAGTTTATTGCAAGGGGTTCAGCCCCAGCATTTT. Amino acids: CASSLLQGVQPQHF.

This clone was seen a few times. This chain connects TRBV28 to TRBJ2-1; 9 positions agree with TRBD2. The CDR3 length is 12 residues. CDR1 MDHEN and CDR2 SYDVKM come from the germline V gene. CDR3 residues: CGVAGVYNEQFF. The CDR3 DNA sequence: TGTGGTGTAGCGGGAGTGTATAATGAGCAGTTCTTC.

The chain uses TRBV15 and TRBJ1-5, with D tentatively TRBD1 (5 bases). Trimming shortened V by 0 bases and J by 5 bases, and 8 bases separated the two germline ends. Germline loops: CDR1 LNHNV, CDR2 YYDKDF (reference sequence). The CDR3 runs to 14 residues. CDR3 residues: CATSRDWGDQPQHF. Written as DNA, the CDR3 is TGTGCCACCAGCAGAGATTGGGGGGATCAGCCCCAGCATTTT.

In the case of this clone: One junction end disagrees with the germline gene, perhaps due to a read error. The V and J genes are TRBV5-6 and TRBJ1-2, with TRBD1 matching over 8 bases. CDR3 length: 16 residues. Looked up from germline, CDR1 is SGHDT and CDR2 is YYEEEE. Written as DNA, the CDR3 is TGTGCCAGCAACTTGACAGGGGCTCGGGTATGTTCGGGCTACACCTTC. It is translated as CASNLTGARVCSGYTF.

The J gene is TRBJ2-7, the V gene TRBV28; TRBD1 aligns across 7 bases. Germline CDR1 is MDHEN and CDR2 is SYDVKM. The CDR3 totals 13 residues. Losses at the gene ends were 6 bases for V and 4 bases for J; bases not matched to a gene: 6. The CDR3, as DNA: TGTGCCAGCAGCCCAACAGGGGAGTACGAGCAGTACTTC. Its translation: CASSPTGEYEQYF.

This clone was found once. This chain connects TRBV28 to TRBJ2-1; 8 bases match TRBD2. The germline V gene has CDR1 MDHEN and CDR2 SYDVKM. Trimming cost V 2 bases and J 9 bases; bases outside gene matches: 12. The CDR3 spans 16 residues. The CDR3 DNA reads TGTGCCAGCAGTTTAGAGGGCGGGAGGCCCCTTGCTGAGCAGTTCTTC. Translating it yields CASSLEGGRPLAEQFF.

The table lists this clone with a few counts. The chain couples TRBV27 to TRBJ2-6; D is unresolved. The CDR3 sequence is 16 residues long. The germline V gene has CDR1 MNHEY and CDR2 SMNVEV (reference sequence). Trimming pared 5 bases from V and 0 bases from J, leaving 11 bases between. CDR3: CASSPARSSGANVLTF. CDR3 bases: TGTGCCAGCAGTCCCGCACGGAGCTCTGGGGCCAACGTCCTGACTTTC.

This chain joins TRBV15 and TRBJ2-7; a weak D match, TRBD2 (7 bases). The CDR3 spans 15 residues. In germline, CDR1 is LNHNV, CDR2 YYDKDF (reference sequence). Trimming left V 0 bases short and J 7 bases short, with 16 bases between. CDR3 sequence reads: CATSRDQGRVVEQYF. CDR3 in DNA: TGTGCCACCAGCAGAGACCAGGGGAGGGTTGTGGAGCAGTACTTC.

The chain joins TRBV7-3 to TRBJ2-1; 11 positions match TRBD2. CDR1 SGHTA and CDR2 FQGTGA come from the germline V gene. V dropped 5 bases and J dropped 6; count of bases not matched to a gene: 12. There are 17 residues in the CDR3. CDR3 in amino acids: CASSAGTSGWLGNEQFF. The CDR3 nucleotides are TGTGCCAGCAGCGCCGGGACTAGCGGTTGGTTGGGCAATGAGCAGTTCTTC.

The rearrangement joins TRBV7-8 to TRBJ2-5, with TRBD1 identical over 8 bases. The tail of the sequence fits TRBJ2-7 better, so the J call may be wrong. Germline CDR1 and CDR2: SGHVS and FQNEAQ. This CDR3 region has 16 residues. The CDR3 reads CASSLPPDRAGYEQYF. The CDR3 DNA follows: TGTGCCAGCAGCTTACCCCCGGACAGGGCCGGCTACGAGCAGTACTTC.

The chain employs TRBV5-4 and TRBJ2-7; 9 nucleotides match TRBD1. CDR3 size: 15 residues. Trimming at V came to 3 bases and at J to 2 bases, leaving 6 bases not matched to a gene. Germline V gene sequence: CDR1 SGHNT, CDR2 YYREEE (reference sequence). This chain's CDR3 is CASSSSGTGTYEQYF. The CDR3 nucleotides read TGTGCCAGCAGCTCCTCCGGGACAGGGACCTACGAGCAGTACTTC.

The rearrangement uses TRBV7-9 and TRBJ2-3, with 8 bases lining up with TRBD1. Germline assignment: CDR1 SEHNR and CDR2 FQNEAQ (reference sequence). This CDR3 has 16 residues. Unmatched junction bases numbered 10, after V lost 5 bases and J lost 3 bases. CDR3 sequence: CASSPPGQGLTDTQYF. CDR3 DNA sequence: TGTGCCAGCAGCCCGCCCGGACAGGGTCTTACAGATACGCAGTATTTT.

The DNA of the CDR3 is TGTGCCAGCAGCCCCGGACAGGGGCGGGAGCAGTACTTC. It translates to CASSPGQGREQYF. The V and J genes are TRBV9 and TRBJ2-7, with 9 bases identical to TRBD1. This CDR3 spans 13 amino acids. After removal of 4 bases from V and 7 bases from J, the junction contained 6 bases not matched to a gene. Germline V lookup: CDR1 SGDLS, CDR2 YYNGEE.

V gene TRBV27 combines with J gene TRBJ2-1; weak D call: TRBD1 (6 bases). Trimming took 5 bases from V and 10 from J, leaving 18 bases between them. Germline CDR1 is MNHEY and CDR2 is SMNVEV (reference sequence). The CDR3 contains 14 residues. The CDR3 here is CASSPYQGRGEQFF. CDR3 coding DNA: TGTGCCAGCAGTCCCTACCAGGGGCGAGGGGAGCAGTTCTTC.